This TCR beta chain was captured by sequencing in a study of T cell responses to AZD1222 COVID-19 vaccine. Study-wide background: Pooling covered second doses at about 4 or about 12 weeks.

The data were produced by immunoSEQ multiplex PCR, yet TCRdb's version contains in-frame clones alone and is incomplete. The table includes about 110,000 clones, around nine tenths detected once. This sample comprised peripheral blood, obtained on day 0 of AZD1222 vaccination. The receptor was isolated from an adult in good health.

CDR3 sequence (DNA): TGTGCCAGCAGCCCCTGGGGAAGGGGGGAATACAATGAGCAGTTCTTC. It is translated as CASSPWGRGEYNEQFF. The chain employs TRBV7-8 and TRBJ2-1; TRBD1 or TRBD2 may be the D gene (6 bases each). Germline V gene data show CDR1 as SGHVS and CDR2 as FQNEAQ. V was shortened by 5 bases and J by 4 bases, with 18 bases between the two germline ends. This CDR3 contains 16 residues.